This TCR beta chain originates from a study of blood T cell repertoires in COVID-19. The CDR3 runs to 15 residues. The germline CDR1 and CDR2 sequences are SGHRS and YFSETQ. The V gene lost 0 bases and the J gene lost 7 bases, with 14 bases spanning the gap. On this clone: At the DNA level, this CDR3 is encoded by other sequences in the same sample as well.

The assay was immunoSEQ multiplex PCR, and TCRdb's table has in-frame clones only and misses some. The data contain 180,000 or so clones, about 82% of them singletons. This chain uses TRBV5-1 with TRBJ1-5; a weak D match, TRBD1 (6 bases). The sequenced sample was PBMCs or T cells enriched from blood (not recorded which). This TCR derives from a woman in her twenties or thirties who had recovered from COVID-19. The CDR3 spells CASSLGQERGQPQHF. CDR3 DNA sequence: TGCGCCAGCAGCTTGGGACAGGAAAGGGGGCAGCCCCAGCATTTT. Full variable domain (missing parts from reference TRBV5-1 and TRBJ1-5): KAGVTQTPRYLIKTRGQQVTLSCSPISGHRSVSWYQQTPGQGLQFLFEYFSETQRNKGNFPGRFSGRQFSNSRSEMNVSTLELGDSALYLCASSLGQERGQPQHFGDGTRLSIL.